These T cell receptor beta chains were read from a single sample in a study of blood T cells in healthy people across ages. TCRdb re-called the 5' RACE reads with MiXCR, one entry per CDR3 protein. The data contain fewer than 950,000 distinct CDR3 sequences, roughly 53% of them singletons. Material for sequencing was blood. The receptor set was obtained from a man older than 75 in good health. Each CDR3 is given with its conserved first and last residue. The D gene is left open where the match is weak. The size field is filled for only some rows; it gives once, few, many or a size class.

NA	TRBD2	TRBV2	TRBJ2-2	TGTGCCAGCAGGATAGCGGGAGGGCCCCTGTTTTTT	CASRIAGGPLFF
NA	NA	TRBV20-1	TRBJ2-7	TGCAGTGCTAGTAGTCCGATGTTCTACGAGCAGTACTTC	CSASSPMFYEQYF
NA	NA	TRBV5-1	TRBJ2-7	TGCGCCAGCAGCCACGGACGCCAAGGGGTCGAGCAGTACTTC	CASSHGRQGVEQYF
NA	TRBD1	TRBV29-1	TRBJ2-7	TGCAGCGTTGAACGGGACAGGGGTTGGTACGAGCAGTACTTC	CSVERDRGWYEQYF
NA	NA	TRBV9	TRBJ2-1	TGTGCCAGCAGCGTTGGTCTACCCTACAATGAGCAGTTCTTC	CASSVGLPYNEQFF
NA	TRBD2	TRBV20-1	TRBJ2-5	TGCAGTGCAGGGACTAGCGGGCGTCAAGAGACCCAGTACTTC	CSAGTSGRQETQYF
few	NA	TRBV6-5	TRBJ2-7	TGTGCCAGCAGGCTCTCTCACTCCTACGAGCAGTACTTC	CASRLSHSYEQYF
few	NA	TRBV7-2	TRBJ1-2	TGTGCCAGCAGCTCACACCCAGGGTATGGCTACACCTTC	CASSSHPGYGYTF
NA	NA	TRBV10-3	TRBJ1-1	TGTGCCATCAGTGAGGGTCCCCTTGAAGCTTTCTTT	CAISEGPLEAFF
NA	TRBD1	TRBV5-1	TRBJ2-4	TGCGCCAGCAGCTTGGCACAGGGGCAGGGCACCATTCAGTACTTC	CASSLAQGQGTIQYF
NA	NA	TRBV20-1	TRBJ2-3	TGTAGTGCATCCAGGGGAAGCACAGATACGCAGTATTTT	CSASRGSTDTQYF
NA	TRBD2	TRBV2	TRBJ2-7	TGTGCCAGAAGACTAGCGGGAGCCGGTCGGGACGAGCAGTACTTC	CARRLAGAGRDEQYF
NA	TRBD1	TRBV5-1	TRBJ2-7	TGCGCCAGCAGCCCACGGACAGGGCCCTTCTACGAGCAGTACTTC	CASSPRTGPFYEQYF
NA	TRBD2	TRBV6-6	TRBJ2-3	TGTGCCAGCAGTTCAAAGCTAGCGGCAGAGCACAGATACGCGTATTTT	CASSSKLAAEHRYAYF
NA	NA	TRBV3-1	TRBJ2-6	TGTGCCAGCAGCTCCCGACATCCTTCTGGGGCCAACGTCCTGACTTTC	CASSSRHPSGANVLTF
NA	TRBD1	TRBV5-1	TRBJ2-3	TGCGCCAGCAGCGAAAGGGGGCTGGCAACAGATACGCAGTATTTT	CASSERGLATDTQYF
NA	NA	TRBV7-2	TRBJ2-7	TGTGCCAGCAGCCCTACCCGACTATCGGGTGAGCAGTACTTC	CASSPTRLSGEQYF
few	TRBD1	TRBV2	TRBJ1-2	TGTGCCAGCAGCACGACAGGGGCGGCCTATGGCTACACCTTC	CASSTTGAAYGYTF